The 9 T cell receptor beta chains given below trace back to one sample, sequenced in a study of T cell responses to AZD1222 COVID-19 vaccine. TCRdb keeps only in-frame clones here, not all; method: immunoSEQ multiplex PCR. Here the sample spans around 94,000 clones, almost 85% being singletons. The sequencing used peripheral blood, collected on day 0 of AZD1222 vaccination. The receptors derive from an adult in good health.

J is TRBJ1-6 and V is TRBV15; 7 positions match TRBD1. The trim removed 1 base at V and 4 bases at J, leaving 4 bases unmatched. The germline CDR1 and CDR2 sequences are LNHNV and YYDKDF (reference sequence). The CDR3 length is 16 residues. CDR3 protein: CATSRVGGAYNSPLHF. The CDR3 DNA reads as TGTGCCACCAGCAGAGTAGGGGGCGCGTATAATTCACCCCTCCACTTT. The complete variable domain, with remaining parts taken from reference TRBV15 and TRBJ1-6, reads DAMVIQNPRYQVTQFGKPVTLSCSQTLNHNVMYWYQQKSSQAPKLLFHYYDKDFNNEADTPDNFQSRRPNTSFCFLDIRSPGLGDTAMYLCATSRVGGAYNSPLHFGNGTRLTVT.

This clone showed up just once. V and J are TRBV7-2 and TRBJ2-7; D is undetermined. This CDR3 has 15 residues. The V end was cut by 5 bases, the J end by 2 bases, with 16 bases between. Germline V gene lookup returns CDR1 SGHTA and CDR2 FQGNSA. The CDR3 sequence: CASSTRKIRAYEQYF. The CDR3 nucleotides read TGTGCCAGCAGCACCCGAAAGATCCGGGCCTACGAGCAGTACTTC.

In this sample, this clone turned up a few times. The chain couples TRBV2 to TRBJ2-2; D perhaps matches TRBD2 (5 bases). This CDR3 region has 13 residues. V was pared by 3 bases and J by 7 bases, with 9 bases between. Germline-derived CDR1 and CDR2 are SNHLY and FYNNEI. This chain's CDR3 is CASSDSGIGELFF. As DNA, the CDR3 is TGTGCCAGCAGTGACTCGGGGATCGGGGAGCTGTTTTTT.

The chain couples TRBV27 to TRBJ1-1, with a tentative D call TRBD1 (6 bases). This CDR3 region has 15 residues. V lost 2 bases to trimming and J lost 5 bases, with 15 bases between them. CDR1 is MNHEY, CDR2 SMNVEV, per germline (reference sequence). CDR3 sequence reads: CASSLRGGRRTEAFF. Here the CDR3 DNA reads TGTGCCAGCAGTTTAAGGGGGGGACGGAGGACTGAAGCTTTCTTT.

This chain links TRBV27 with TRBJ1-6, with D maybe TRBD1 (5 bases). The CDR3 has 14 amino acids. CDR1 is MNHEY, CDR2 SMNVEV, per germline (reference sequence). Trimming shortened V by 5 bases and J by 9 bases, and 14 bases separated the two germline ends. CDR3 in amino acids: CASSGDLIFSPLHF. The CDR3, as DNA: TGTGCCAGCAGTGGGGACCTCATTTTTTCACCCCTCCACTTT.

The genes are TRBV4-2 and TRBJ1-2; D call uncertain. V was clipped by 0 bases and J by 0 bases, with 8 bases between them. CDR3 length equals 15 residues. Germline lookup yields CDR1 LGHNA and CDR2 YNFKEQ. CDR3 nucleotides: TGTGCCAGCAGCCAAGAAGTAGTTACTAACTATGGCTACACCTTC. Its protein product is CASSQEVVTNYGYTF.

This rearrangement joins TRBV27 to TRBJ1-5; no firm D call. V was trimmed by 3 bases and J by 1 base, leaving 10 bases between them. The CDR3 is made up of 15 amino acids. CDR1 is MNHEY, CDR2 SMNVEV, per germline (reference sequence). The CDR3 is CASSFIGGSNQPQHF. In DNA, the CDR3 is TGTGCCAGCAGTTTTATCGGTGGGAGCAATCAGCCCCAGCATTTT.

The gene calls are TRBV2 and TRBJ1-5; weak D call: TRBD1 (5 bases). V lost 4 bases to trimming and J lost 7 bases, with 14 bases between them. Germline assignment: CDR1 SNHLY and CDR2 FYNNEI. There are 14 residues in the CDR3. The chain's CDR3 is CASSGPGGGQPQHF. DNA of the CDR3: TGTGCCAGCAGTGGCCCTGGGGGAGGCCAGCCCCAGCATTTT.

The V call is TRBV19, the J call TRBJ1-2; perhaps TRBD1 as D (6 bases). The germline V and J ends were trimmed by 5 bases and 3 bases, with 13 bases remaining between them. Germline V gene lookup returns CDR1 LNHDA and CDR2 SQIVND (reference sequence). The CDR3 is 14 amino acids. The CDR3 sequence is CASSLGAGDYGYTF. The CDR3 bases are TGTGCCAGTAGTTTGGGGGCAGGTGACTATGGCTACACCTTC. Complete variable domain (other parts from reference TRBV19 and TRBJ1-2): DGGITQSPKYLFRKEGQNVTLSCEQNLNHDAMYWYRQDPGQGLRLIYYSQIVNDFQKGDIAEGYSVSREKKESFPLTVTSAQKNPTAFYLCASSLGAGDYGYTFGSGTRLTVV.